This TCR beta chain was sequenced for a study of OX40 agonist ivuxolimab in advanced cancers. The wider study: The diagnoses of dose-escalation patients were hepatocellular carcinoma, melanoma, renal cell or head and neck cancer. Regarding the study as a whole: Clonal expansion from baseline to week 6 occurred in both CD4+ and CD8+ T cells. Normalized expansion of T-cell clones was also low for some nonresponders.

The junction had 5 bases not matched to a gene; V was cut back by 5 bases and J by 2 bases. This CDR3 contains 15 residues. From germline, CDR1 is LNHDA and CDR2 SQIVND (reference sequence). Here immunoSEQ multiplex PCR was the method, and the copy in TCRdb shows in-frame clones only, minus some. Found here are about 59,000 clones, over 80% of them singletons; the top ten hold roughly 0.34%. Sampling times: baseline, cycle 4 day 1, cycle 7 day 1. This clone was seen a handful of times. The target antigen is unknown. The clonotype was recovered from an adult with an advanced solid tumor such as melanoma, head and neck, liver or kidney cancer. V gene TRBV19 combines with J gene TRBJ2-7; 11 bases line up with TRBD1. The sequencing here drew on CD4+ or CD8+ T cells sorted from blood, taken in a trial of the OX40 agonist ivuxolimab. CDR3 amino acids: CASSSRDRGAYEQYF. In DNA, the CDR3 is TGTGCCAGTAGTTCCCGGGACAGGGGGGCCTACGAGCAGTACTTC.